These 17 T cell receptor beta chains were all obtained from the same sample, sequenced in a study of blood T cells in healthy people across ages. Using a J-beta primer mix together with a sample-barcoded 5' primer, a second PCR was run for roughly 7 to 12 cycles. TCRdb itself ran the 5' RACE reads through MiXCR, one entry per CDR3 protein. The sample consists of hundreds of thousands of distinct CDR3 sequences, 56% of them appearing once. Material: blood. The receptors derive from a man aged 35-49 years in good health.

The CDR3: CASSYQDQETQYF. CDR3 DNA sequence: TGTGCCAGCAGTTACCAGGACCAAGAGACCCAGTACTTC. The V gene is TRBV28, the J gene TRBJ2-5; no firm D call. V lost 4 bases to trimming and J lost 0 bases, with 6 bases between them. The germline gives CDR1 MDHEN, CDR2 SYDVKM. CDR3 size: 13 residues.

In this sample, this clonotype turned up a few times. The J gene is TRBJ2-1, the V gene TRBV4-2, with 7 bases that match TRBD2. J gave up 5 bases and V 1 base, and 5 bases lay outside the gene matches. The CDR3 is 15 amino acids. Germline V gene data show CDR1 as LGHNA and CDR2 as YNFKEQ. The DNA for the CDR3 is TGTGCCAGCAGCCAAGTATGGGGGGGGAACAATGAGCAGTTCTTC. It specifies CASSQVWGGNNEQFF.

V usage is TRBV7-6 and J usage is TRBJ2-3; no clear D gene. Germline V lookup: CDR1 SGHVS, CDR2 FNYEAQ. This CDR3 is built from 15 residues. V lost 2 bases, J lost 3 bases, and 12 bases lay in between. The CDR3 region is CASSLSKGLTDTQYF. The CDR3 nucleotides are TGTGCCAGCAGCTTAAGTAAGGGTTTGACAGATACGCAGTATTTT.

This chain uses TRBV20-1 with TRBJ2-1, with TRBD2 as a possible D gene (5 bases). CDR1 and CDR2 from the germline V gene are DFQATT and SNEGSKA (reference sequence). V lost 4 bases and J lost 4, with 11 bases in between. The CDR3 spans 13 residues. The CDR3 coding sequence is TGCAGTGCTACCCGAGGGATATACAATGAGCAGTTCTTC. Its translation is CSATRGIYNEQFF.

The chain uses TRBV27 and TRBJ2-7; 8 nucleotides align to TRBD2. The CDR3 length is 15 residues. V was clipped by 2 bases and J by 3 bases; unmatched bases: 6. CDR1 and CDR2 from the germline V gene are MNHEY and SMNVEV (reference sequence). The CDR3, as DNA: TGTGCCAGCAGTTTAGGACTAGCCAGTATCTACGAGCAGTACTTC. It yields the protein CASSLGLASIYEQYF.

This clonotype was counted a few times. This chain uses TRBV28 with TRBJ2-1; no definite D call. Between the trimmed V and J ends, which lost 8 bases and 2 bases, there was a span of 7 bases. This CDR3 is 12 amino acids long. CDR1 and CDR2 (germline): MDHEN, SYDVKM. Here the CDR3 reads CASRVPYNEQFF. Written as DNA, the CDR3 is TGTGCCAGCCGTGTCCCCTACAATGAGCAGTTCTTC.

As concerns this clonotype: Mismatch with germline at one junction end may stem from a read error. The gene calls are TRBV5-6 and TRBJ1-2; TRBD1 agrees at 9 bases. In germline, CDR1 is SGHDT, CDR2 YYEEEE. There are 14 residues in the CDR3. CDR3 region: CAGSWPGQGYGYTF. The CDR3 DNA reads TGTGCCGGCAGCTGGCCGGGACAGGGTTATGGCTACACCTTC.

The chain links TRBV14 to TRBJ1-6, with a tentative D call TRBD1 (5 bases). The CDR3 extends over 17 amino acids. The germline V gene has CDR1 SGHDN and CDR2 FVKESK. With 4 bases removed from V and 7 bases from J, the gap between germline ends came to 20 bases. CDR3 nucleotides: TGTGCCAGCAGCCTTCTAGAGGGCCAGGGACTGAATTCACCCCTCCACTTT. This gives the protein CASSLLEGQGLNSPLHF.

The chain employs TRBV5-1 and TRBJ2-7, with TRBD2 as a possible D gene (6 bases). V lost 2 bases, J lost 4 bases, and 16 bases lay in between. The CDR3 covers 15 residues. Germline CDR1 SGHRS, CDR2 YFSETQ. The CDR3 DNA follows: TGCGCCAGCAGCTTCGTTTCGGGGCGGGGATACGAGCAGTACTTC. It codes for CASSFVSGRGYEQYF.

The chain is built from TRBV5-5 and TRBJ2-5; 8 bases agree with TRBD1. With V trimmed by 4 bases and J by 4 bases, 6 bases remained unmatched. Per the germline V gene, CDR1 is SGHKS and CDR2 is YYEKEE (reference sequence). This CDR3 has 14 amino acids. CDR3 in DNA: TGTGCCAGCAGCGCCGGGACAGGCGGAGAGACCCAGTACTTC. Amino acid sequence: CASSAGTGGETQYF.

This clonotype was observed at least ten times. A much larger clone differs from this one at a single base, so this may be a read error. The rearrangement joins TRBV3-1 to TRBJ2-6; D may be TRBD2 (5 bases). Germline V gene data show CDR1 as LGHDT and CDR2 as YNNKEL (reference sequence). V dropped 0 bases and J dropped 0 bases, with 9 bases sitting between them. The CDR3 consists of 17 residues. CDR3 sequence reads: CASSQEVGSSGANVLTF. CDR3 coding DNA: TGTGCCAGCAGCCAAGAAGTGGGGAGCTCTGGGGCCAACGTCCTGACTTTC.

The chain uses TRBV5-1 and TRBJ2-5, with 12 bases identical to TRBD2. The CDR3 totals 15 residues. Germline values: CDR1 SGHRS, CDR2 YFSETQ. With V trimmed by 4 bases and J by 2 bases, 3 bases remained unmatched. The CDR3 here is CASSRTSGAQETQYF. CDR3 DNA sequence: TGCGCCAGCAGCCGGACTAGCGGGGCACAAGAGACCCAGTACTTC.

The V gene is TRBV12-3 or TRBV12-4, the J gene TRBJ2-4; possibly TRBD1 or TRBD2 for D (6 bases each). This CDR3 has 15 residues. Between the trimmed V and J ends, which lost 3 bases and 0 bases, there was a span of 9 bases. As DNA, the CDR3 is TGTGCCAGCAGTTTGAGGGGGGTAGCCAAAAACATTCAGTACTTC. Encoded protein: CASSLRGVAKNIQYF.

This clonotype occurred a few times. The V call is TRBV7-2, the J call TRBJ2-3; TRBD2 agrees at 8 bases. The V and J ends lost 8 bases and 2 bases, in that order; junction bases with no gene match: 6. Germline CDR1 SGHTA, CDR2 FQGNSA. The CDR3 covers 14 residues. CDR3 DNA: TGTGCCAGCGCGACGGGACTAGACACAGATACGCAGTATTTT. This gives the protein CASATGLDTDTQYF.

Only a few counts were recorded for this clonotype. Here the CDR3 reads CASSLMTGADTQYF. CDR3 nucleotide sequence: TGTGCCAGCAGCTTAATGACAGGGGCAGATACGCAGTATTTT. The chain combines TRBV7-2 with TRBJ2-3, with TRBD1 identical over 8 bases. V gave up 2 bases and J gave up 4 bases; unmatched junction bases: 2. CDR1 and CDR2 from the germline V gene are SGHTA and FQGNSA. The CDR3 runs 14 residues.

The chain uses TRBV2 and TRBJ2-5, with 7 bases matching TRBD1. J gave up 0 bases and V 8 bases, and 3 bases lay outside the gene matches. The CDR3 extends over 13 amino acids. The germline V gene encodes CDR1 SNHLY and CDR2 FYNNEI. The CDR3 DNA reads TGTGCCAGCGATGACAGGGACCAAGAGACCCAGTACTTC. Residues: CASDDRDQETQYF.

In its sample, this clonotype was seen a few times. The chain couples TRBV18 to TRBJ2-3, with 8 bases that match TRBD1. The germline CDR1 and CDR2 sequences are KGHSH and LQKENI. The CDR3 is made up of 15 amino acids. V dropped 3 bases and J dropped 1; count of bases not matched to a gene: 3. The CDR3 loop is CASSPTTGGTDTQYF. Written as DNA, the CDR3 is TGTGCCAGCTCACCGACGACAGGGGGCACAGATACGCAGTATTTT.